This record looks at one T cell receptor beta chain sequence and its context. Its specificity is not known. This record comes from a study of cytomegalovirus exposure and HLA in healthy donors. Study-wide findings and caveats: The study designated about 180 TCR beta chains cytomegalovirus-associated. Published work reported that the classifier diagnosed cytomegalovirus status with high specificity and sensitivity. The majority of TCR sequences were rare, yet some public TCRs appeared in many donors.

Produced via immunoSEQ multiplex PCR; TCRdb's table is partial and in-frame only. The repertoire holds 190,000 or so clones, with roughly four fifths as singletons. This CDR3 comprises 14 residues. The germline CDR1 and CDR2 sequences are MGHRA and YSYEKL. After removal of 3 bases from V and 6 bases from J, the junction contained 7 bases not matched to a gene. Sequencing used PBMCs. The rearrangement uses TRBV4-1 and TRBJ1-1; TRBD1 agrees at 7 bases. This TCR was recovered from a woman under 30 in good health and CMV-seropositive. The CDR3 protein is CASSQAGGFPEAFF. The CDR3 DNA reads TGCGCCAGCAGCCAGGCAGGGGGGTTCCCTGAAGCTTTCTTT.